The 29 T cell receptor beta chains listed next were all sequenced from one sample in a study of control samples from healthy donors and cancer patients. Profiling relied on immunoSEQ multiplex PCR, and the TCRdb table lists in-frame clones only, not all of them. The sample lists about 89,000 clones, 86% occurring once. Sequences were obtained from blood. All receptors come from a man aged 25-45 years in good health.

The V call is TRBV30, the J call TRBJ1-6; 8 bases match TRBD1. CDR3 length: 15 amino acids. J was trimmed by 3 bases and V by 2 bases; bases with no gene match: 3. Germline V gene data show CDR1 as GTSNPN and CDR2 as SVGIG (reference sequence). The CDR3: CAWSTTGGYNSPLHF. The CDR3 region has the DNA TGTGCCTGGAGTACAACAGGGGGCTATAATTCACCCCTCCACTTT.

CDR3 sequence: CASASGGRSTDTQYF. In nucleotides, the CDR3 is TGTGCCAGTGCTAGCGGGGGCCGTAGCACAGATACGCAGTATTTT. This chain links TRBV19 with TRBJ2-3; 10 bases agree with TRBD2. The CDR3 consists of 15 residues. Germline V gene lookup returns CDR1 LNHDA and CDR2 SQIVND (reference sequence). V lost 8 bases and J lost 0; bases outside the gene matches: 5.

The genes are TRBV19 and TRBJ1-3; weak D call: TRBD1 (5 bases). Germline CDR1 reads LNHDA; CDR2 reads SQIVND (reference sequence). Trimming pared 7 bases from V and 2 bases from J, leaving 12 bases between. The CDR3 runs 14 residues. The CDR3 DNA reads as TGTGCCAGTAAACAAGGGGCGCCTGGAAACACCATATATTTT. This codes for CASKQGAPGNTIYF.

The V call is TRBV7-9, the J call TRBJ1-2; D is unclear. This CDR3 contains 16 residues. From germline, CDR1 is SEHNR and CDR2 FQNEAQ (reference sequence). V was shortened by 4 bases and J by 3 bases, with 18 bases between the two germline ends. CDR3: CASSSVAGNRDYGYTF. CDR3 DNA: TGTGCCAGCAGCTCCGTCGCCGGGAATCGCGACTATGGCTACACCTTC.

There are a few counts of this clone. The chain is built from TRBV19 and TRBJ2-5; 11 bases agree with TRBD1. Germline values: CDR1 LNHDA, CDR2 SQIVND (reference sequence). The CDR3 extends over 15 amino acids. The V segment lost 6 bases and the J segment 2 bases; nucleotides outside the gene matches: 5. This CDR3 is CASSRTGGQQETQYF. The CDR3 DNA follows: TGTGCCAGTAGCAGGACAGGGGGCCAGCAAGAGACCCAGTACTTC.

The CDR3: CASSQAGLRLSNYGYTF. In DNA form, the CDR3 reads TGTGCCAGCAGCCAAGCGGGACTCCGCCTTTCTAACTATGGCTACACCTTC. This chain uses TRBV4-2 with TRBJ1-2, with D possibly being TRBD1 (5 bases). From germline, CDR1 is LGHNA and CDR2 YNFKEQ. Trimming removed 1 base at V and 0 bases at J, with 15 bases between. CDR3 length equals 17 residues.

The rearrangement uses TRBV3-1 (or the pseudogene TRBV3-2) and TRBJ2-3; 11 bases are shared with TRBD1. CDR3 length: 15 residues. CDR1 LGHDT and CDR2 YNNKEL come from the germline V gene (reference sequence). V shed 4 bases, J shed 5 bases, and the junction held 5 bases outside the gene matches. The chain's CDR3 is CASSRPGTGGDTQYF. CDR3 coding DNA: TGTGCCAGCAGCCGACCCGGGACAGGGGGAGATACGCAGTATTTT.

The chain recombines TRBV24-1 with TRBJ2-7, with D uncertain. V lost 4 bases and J 4 bases, leaving 4 bases between the germline ends. The CDR3 contains 11 residues. Germline lookup yields CDR1 KGHDR and CDR2 SFDVKD. The chain's CDR3 is CATSDRYEQYF. The CDR3 region has the DNA TGTGCCACCAGTGACAGATACGAGCAGTACTTC.

This clone was counted once. The chain is built from TRBV7-8 and TRBJ1-5, with D tentatively TRBD1 (6 bases). Trimming stripped 1 base from V and 3 bases from J, with 16 bases between. This CDR3 is 17 amino acids long. Germline loops: CDR1 SGHVS, CDR2 FQNEAQ. CDR3 residues: CASSLVSLGGLNQPQHF. The CDR3, as DNA: TGTGCCAGCAGCTTAGTGAGCCTAGGGGGACTCAATCAGCCCCAGCATTTT.

The chain employs TRBV18 and TRBJ2-6; D call uncertain. The CDR3 consists of 17 residues. Trimming took off 0 bases at V and 2 bases at J, with 11 bases between the two ends. Germline assignment: CDR1 KGHSH and CDR2 LQKENI. The CDR3 DNA reads as TGTGCCAGCTCACCACCGACCGGTTCCACTGGGGCCAACGTCCTGACTTTC. Protein sequence: CASSPPTGSTGANVLTF.

V and J are TRBV29-1 and TRBJ1-2, with 7 bases identical to TRBD1. The CDR3 covers 14 residues. V lost 1 base, J lost 2 bases, and 4 bases stayed unmatched. The germline gives CDR1 SQVTM, CDR2 ANQGSEA. The CDR3 here is CSVEGGDRNYGYTF. The CDR3 DNA reads as TGCAGCGTTGAAGGAGGGGACAGAAACTATGGCTACACCTTC.

As DNA, the CDR3 is TGCGCCAGCAGCCAAGCCAAGGACACTGAAGCTTTCTTT. It yields the protein CASSQAKDTEAFF. This sequence joins TRBV4-1 and TRBJ1-1; D call uncertain. With 1 base removed from V and 3 bases from J, the gap between germline ends came to 6 bases. Germline CDR1 is MGHRA and CDR2 is YSYEKL. This CDR3 spans 13 amino acids.

This sequence joins TRBV7-8 and TRBJ1-1; D is unresolved. Germline V gene sequence: CDR1 SGHVS, CDR2 FQNEAQ. V was clipped by 3 bases and J by 4 bases, with 9 bases between them. This CDR3 spans 13 amino acids. CDR3 nucleotides: TGTGCCAGCAGCTTGCAACCTCGCACTGAAGCTTTCTTT. It specifies CASSLQPRTEAFF.

CDR3: CASSLRDTGELFF. Written as DNA, the CDR3 is TGTGCCAGCAGCCTGAGGGACACCGGGGAGCTGTTTTTT. The chain employs TRBV6-6 and TRBJ2-2, with D tentatively TRBD2 (5 bases). The CDR3 extends over 13 amino acids. CDR1 MNHNY and CDR2 SVGAGI come from the germline V gene (reference sequence). V lost 6 bases and J lost 3, with 8 bases in between.

This chain uses TRBV5-8 with TRBJ2-5, with a possible D match to TRBD2 (7 bases). The CDR3 has 14 residues. V was trimmed by 3 bases and J by 1 base, leaving 10 bases between them. In germline, CDR1 is SGHTS, CDR2 YDEGEE. In nucleotides, the CDR3 is TGTGCCAGCAGCTGGGGGGGGGCCCAAGAGACCCAGTACTTC. This translates into CASSWGGAQETQYF.

This clone was observed a few times. The chain employs TRBV2 and TRBJ1-2; D remains unclear. Trimming stripped 5 bases from V and 6 bases from J, with 13 bases between. Germline V CDR1 and CDR2: SNHLY, FYNNEI. This CDR3 spans 13 amino acids. The CDR3 protein is CASSRTPENGYTF. As DNA, the CDR3 is TGTGCCAGCAGTCGGACCCCCGAGAATGGCTACACCTTC. Filled out from reference TRBV2 and TRBJ1-2, the complete variable domain reads EPEVTQTPSHQVTQMGQEVILRCVPISNHLYFYWYRQILGQKVEFLVSFYNNEISEKSEIFDDQFSVERPDGSNFTLKIRSTKLEDSAMYFCASSRTPENGYTFGSGTRLTVV.

The V call is TRBV6-6, the J call TRBJ1-1; 7 bases fit TRBD1. This CDR3 comprises 14 residues. Germline-derived CDR1 and CDR2 are MNHNY and SVGAGI (reference sequence). After removal of 7 bases from V and 2 bases from J, the junction contained 7 bases not matched to a gene. For the CDR3, the DNA is TGTGCCAGCACCCTTAACAGGGGTAACACTGAAGCTTTCTTT. Translating gives CASTLNRGNTEAFF.

This clone came up once. In DNA form, the CDR3 reads TGTGCCAGCAGCCACCCAGAGGGGGCCGGCAATGAGCAGTTCTTC. It is translated as CASSHPEGAGNEQFF. This chain joins TRBV7-6 and TRBJ2-1; 7 bases are shared with TRBD1. From germline, CDR1 is SGHVS and CDR2 FNYEAQ. The CDR3 contains 15 residues. Germline trimming cut 5 bases from V and 6 bases from J; bases unmatched to any gene: 10.

The chain joins TRBV5-1 to TRBJ2-2, with 14 nucleotides matching TRBD2. CDR1 is SGHRS and CDR2 is YFSETQ in the germline V gene. This CDR3 has 17 amino acids. The J segment lost 7 bases and the V segment lost 4 bases, leaving 9 bases of the junction unmatched. The CDR3 coding sequence is TGCGCCAGCAGCCCGGGACTAGCGGGGGCCAAGAGCGGGGAGCTGTTTTTT. Amino acid sequence: CASSPGLAGAKSGELFF.

This chain connects TRBV6-5 to TRBJ1-1; maybe TRBD1 (6 bases). The CDR3 has 15 residues. Trimming pared 7 bases from V and 0 bases from J, leaving 15 bases between. Germline loops: CDR1 MNHEY, CDR2 SVGAGI. The CDR3 reads CASTAYRDLNTEAFF. The CDR3 nucleotides are TGTGCCAGCACGGCATACAGGGACCTGAACACTGAAGCTTTCTTT.

J is TRBJ2-1 and V is TRBV11-2; perhaps TRBD1 as D (6 bases). V was trimmed by 4 bases and J by 3 bases, leaving 16 bases between them. The CDR3 is 16 residues long. The germline CDR1 and CDR2 sequences are SGHAT and FQNNGV. The CDR3 loop is CASSYEGHWIYNEQFF. CDR3 DNA: TGTGCCAGCAGCTACGAGGGACACTGGATCTACAATGAGCAGTTCTTC. The entire variable domain, with the rest obtained from reference TRBV11-2 and TRBJ2-1, is as follows: EAGVAQSPRYKIIEKRQSVAFWCNPISGHATLYWYQQILGQGPKLLIQFQNNGVVDDSQLPKDRFSAERLKGVDSTLKIQPAKLEDSAVYLCASSYEGHWIYNEQFFGPGTRLTVL.

The chain combines TRBV6-6 with TRBJ1-5, with D unclear. V gave up 7 bases and J gave up 0 bases, with 16 bases separating them. The germline V gene has CDR1 MNHNY and CDR2 SVGAGI (reference sequence). There are 16 residues in the CDR3. The CDR3 DNA follows: TGTGCCAGCACCACAATGGGAGGTAATAGCAATCAGCCCCAGCATTTT. It specifies CASTTMGGNSNQPQHF.

The V and J genes are TRBV2 and TRBJ2-1; 8 bases match TRBD1. CDR1 and CDR2 (germline): SNHLY, FYNNEI. Unmatched junction bases numbered 10, after V lost 7 bases and J lost 2 bases. The CDR3 runs 16 residues. The CDR3 DNA reads TGTGCCAGCACCAGACGCGAGACAGGGGCCTACAATGAGCAGTTCTTC. Its translation is CASTRRETGAYNEQFF.

V gene TRBV29-1 combines with J gene TRBJ2-5, with 7 bases fitting TRBD2. This CDR3 is built from 15 residues. Germline CDR1 reads SQVTM; CDR2 reads ANQGSEA. V was clipped by 0 bases and J by 5 bases; unmatched bases: 9. The CDR3 DNA is TGCAGCGTTGAAGACCGCGGGGGAGGTCTGGAGACCCAGTACTTC. It specifies CSVEDRGGGLETQYF.

The rearrangement joins TRBV5-6 to TRBJ2-6; possibly TRBD1 for D (7 bases). Trimming shortened V by 2 bases and J by 4 bases, and 13 bases separated the two germline ends. Germline lookup yields CDR1 SGHDT and CDR2 YYEEEE. This CDR3 contains 16 residues. CDR3 DNA sequence: TGTGCCAGCAGCTTCCCAGGGGGGACCGGGGCCAACGTCCTGACTTTC. This encodes CASSFPGGTGANVLTF.

The genes are TRBV6-5 and TRBJ1-1, with D possibly matching TRBD1 (6 bases). The germline gives CDR1 MNHEY, CDR2 SVGAGI. The CDR3 has 13 residues. V gave up 11 bases and J gave up 4 bases, with 17 bases separating them. The CDR3 DNA reads as TGTGCCTCAACAACAGGGAAGGGCACTGAAGCTTTCTTT. The encoded protein is CASTTGKGTEAFF.

V usage is TRBV4-1 and J usage is TRBJ1-1, with TRBD1 matching 7 bases. Germline CDR1 reads MGHRA; CDR2 reads YSYEKL. CDR3 length: 16 amino acids. Trimming cost V 0 bases and J 4 bases; bases outside gene matches: 8. The CDR3 protein is CASSQDLKGARTEAFF. CDR3 sequence (DNA): TGCGCCAGCAGCCAAGATCTAAAGGGGGCCCGCACTGAAGCTTTCTTT.

This clone was detected only a few times. Other DNA sequences in the sample encode the same CDR3. DNA for the CDR3: TGTGCCAGCAGCTACGGGGGGGGTTCCTACGAGCAGTACGTC. Protein product: CASSYGGGSYEQYV. This chain uses TRBV11-2 with TRBJ2-7; the match to TRBD2 covers 8 bases. V shed 4 bases and J 1 base; nucleotides not matched to a gene: 3. CDR3 size: 14 residues. Germline V gene lookup returns CDR1 SGHAT and CDR2 FQNNGV.

The rearrangement joins TRBV5-1 to TRBJ2-2; perhaps TRBD1 as D (5 bases). The V end lost 4 bases, the J end lost 0 bases, and 10 bases lay between the germline ends. The CDR3 length is 15 residues. Germline V gene lookup returns CDR1 SGHRS and CDR2 YFSETQ. DNA of the CDR3: TGCGCCAGCAGCCAGGGCCGTACGAACACCGGGGAGCTGTTTTTT. Translated, it gives CASSQGRTNTGELFF.